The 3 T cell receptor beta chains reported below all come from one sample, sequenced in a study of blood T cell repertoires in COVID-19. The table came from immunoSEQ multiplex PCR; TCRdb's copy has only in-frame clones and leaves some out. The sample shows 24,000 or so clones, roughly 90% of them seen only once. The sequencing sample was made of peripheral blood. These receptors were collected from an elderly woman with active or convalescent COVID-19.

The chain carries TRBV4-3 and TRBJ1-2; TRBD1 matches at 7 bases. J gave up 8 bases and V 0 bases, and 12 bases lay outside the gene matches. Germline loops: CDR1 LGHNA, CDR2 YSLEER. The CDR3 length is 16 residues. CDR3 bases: TGCGCCAGCAGCCAAGAAGCCCACAGGGGAATTCGAGGCTACACCTTC. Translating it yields CASSQEAHRGIRGYTF.

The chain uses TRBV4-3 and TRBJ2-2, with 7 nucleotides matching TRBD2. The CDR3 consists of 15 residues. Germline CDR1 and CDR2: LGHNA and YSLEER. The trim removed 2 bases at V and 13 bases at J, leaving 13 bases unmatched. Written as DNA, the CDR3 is TGCGCCAGCAGCCAAAGCGGGACGGAGAGAGGAGGGCTGTTTTTT. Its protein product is CASSQSGTERGGLFF.

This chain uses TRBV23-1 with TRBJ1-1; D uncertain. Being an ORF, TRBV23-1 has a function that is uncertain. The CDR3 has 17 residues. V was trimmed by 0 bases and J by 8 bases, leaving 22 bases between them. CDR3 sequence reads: CASSQSRPHSGSTEAFF. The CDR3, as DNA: TGCGCCAGCAGTCAATCAAGGCCTCATTCAGGTTCAACAGAAGCTTTCTTT.